This TCR beta chain was recovered during a study of blood T cell repertoires in COVID-19. At the level of the study: Collection of acute and convalescent COVID-19 samples took place in the United States, Italy and Spain.

How the authors handled the data: From reference gene primer amplification, estimates of nucleated cell counts were derived. Some clones are missing from TCRdb's copy, which holds only in-frame ones; the method was immunoSEQ multiplex PCR. The V and J calls and clone size were taken over from that table, and D and trimming were inferred from the DNA. The sample records approximately 6,000 clones, roughly 90% being singletons. This CDR3 has 16 amino acids. The V and J ends lost 5 bases and 0 bases, in that order; junction bases with no gene match: 7. CDR1 ENHRY and CDR2 SYGVKD come from the germline V gene.

The TCR originated in a human donor in a cohort sampled during active COVID-19. Sequenced: peripheral blood. The V gene is TRBV10-3, the J gene TRBJ1-5; TRBD1 matches at 7 bases. CDR3 DNA sequence: TGTGCCATCAGTCAGGGGGACAGTTCTAGCAATCAGCCCCAGCATTTT. Amino acid sequence: CAISQGDSSSNQPQHF.